This entry is about one TCR beta chain. Its antigen is unknown. Original processing notes: Filtering of immunoSEQ junctional sequences could not match full-length read filtering. The protocol was immunoSEQ multiplex PCR, while the TCRdb copy is restricted to in-frame clones and leaves out a portion. The DNA gave D and trimming, while V, J and clone size come from that table. This sample has some 2,000,000 clones, with around 96% found just once. This entry belongs to a study of shared clonotypes between healthy human individuals. The length of the CDR3 is 13 residues. Germline CDR1 reads SGHDT; CDR2 reads YYEEEE. V was shortened by 5 bases and J by 3 bases, with 11 bases between the two germline ends. Whole-study results and caveats: A limitation of the genetic and exposure-history diversity represented arose from few donors. The authors expected sequencing depth to affect clonotype sharing among donors.

Naivety among CD8 cells was defined by CD45RO negativity and positive CCR7 selection, thereby excluding terminally differentiated effector memory CD45RA+ cells. The sample consisted of naive CD8+ T cells sorted from blood. The V call is TRBV5-6, the J call TRBJ1-1, with TRBD1 as a possible D gene (6 bases). This receptor was taken from a man between 18 and 35 years old in good health. This CDR3 is CASRSQGHTEAFF. DNA for the CDR3: TGTGCCAGCAGATCTCAGGGGCACACTGAAGCTTTCTTT.